These 29 T cell receptor beta chains were sequenced from one sample in a study of technical replicates of blood from a handful of donors. Sequencing used immunoSEQ multiplex PCR; TCRdb keeps in-frame clones, though not all of them. This table holds tens of thousands of clones, just under 95% found once. The sequencing input was T cells isolated from PBMCs. The receptors stem from a human donor in good health.

The chain links TRBV10-3 to TRBJ1-5; 8 bases match TRBD1. The V and J ends lost 0 bases and 7 bases, in that order; junction bases with no gene match: 2. The CDR3 has 14 residues. The V gene's germline CDR1 is ENHRY and CDR2 SYGVKD. This chain's CDR3 is CAISESDRGQPQHF. The CDR3 DNA follows: TGTGCCATCAGTGAGTCTGACAGGGGCCAGCCCCAGCATTTT.

This chain links TRBV7-2 with TRBJ2-1, with unresolved D. This CDR3 is 15 amino acids long. Trimming stripped 4 bases from V and 0 bases from J, with 10 bases between. Per germline, CDR1 SGHTA and CDR2 FQGNSA. The CDR3 here is CASSSLGGSYNEQFF. CDR3 DNA sequence: TGTGCCAGCAGCTCTCTTGGCGGCTCCTACAATGAGCAGTTCTTC.

The chain carries TRBV10-3 and TRBJ1-3, with D perhaps matching TRBD1 (6 bases). The CDR3 extends over 15 amino acids. Per germline, CDR1 ENHRY and CDR2 SYGVKD. V was shortened by 7 bases and J by 1 base, with 14 bases between the two germline ends. As DNA, the CDR3 is TGTGCCATCAATGCAGGGGATCTTTCTGGAAACACCATATATTTT. This codes for CAINAGDLSGNTIYF.

The chain carries TRBV19 and TRBJ2-2; a weak D match, TRBD2 (6 bases). The germline V gene has CDR1 LNHDA and CDR2 SQIVND (reference sequence). V lost 7 bases, J lost 4 bases, and 19 bases lay in between. The CDR3 runs 16 residues. The CDR3 nucleotides are TGTGCCAGTACCCTAAAACTAGCCTCTCCCACCGGGGAGCTGTTTTTT. This gives the protein CASTLKLASPTGELFF.

The rearrangement uses TRBV5-6 and TRBJ1-1; weak D call: TRBD1 (6 bases). The CDR3 sequence is 14 residues long. The V end was cut by 5 bases, the J end by 3 bases, with 14 bases between. Germline V gene sequence: CDR1 SGHDT, CDR2 YYEEEE. The CDR3 sequence is CASRLGGADTEAFF. The CDR3 DNA follows: TGTGCCAGCAGACTTGGGGGCGCGGACACTGAAGCTTTCTTT.

The gene calls are TRBV7-9 and TRBJ2-1; D is perhaps TRBD2 (6 bases). Germline CDR1 is SEHNR and CDR2 is FQNEAQ (reference sequence). Trimming took off 5 bases at V and 3 bases at J, with 17 bases between the two ends. The length of the CDR3 is 16 residues. CDR3 in DNA: TGTGCCAGCAGCACATCAATAGCGGAGCTCTACAATGAGCAGTTCTTC. Translation gives CASSTSIAELYNEQFF.

The chain is built from TRBV5-5 and TRBJ1-4; D is unclear. Germline V gene sequence: CDR1 SGHKS, CDR2 YYEKEE (reference sequence). The CDR3 covers 15 residues. V shed 9 bases and J shed 4 bases, with 19 bases lying between them. The CDR3 bases are TGTGCCATCTCACACCCAGACACCCGTAATGAAAAACTGTTTTTT. Protein sequence: CAISHPDTRNEKLFF.

The rearrangement joins TRBV19 to TRBJ2-7; 7 nucleotides match TRBD1. The J segment lost 0 bases and the V segment lost 1 base, leaving 3 bases of the junction unmatched. From germline, CDR1 is LNHDA and CDR2 SQIVND (reference sequence). The CDR3 loop spans 15 amino acids. The CDR3 DNA follows: TGTGCCAGTAGTATAGGGACAGGTATCTCCTACGAGCAGTACTTC. Translation: CASSIGTGISYEQYF.

The CDR3: CASSSLGQGAAYGYTF. Written as DNA, the CDR3 is TGTGCCAGCAGTTCTTTGGGACAGGGGGCAGCCTATGGCTACACCTTC. The chain combines TRBV28 with TRBJ1-2; 12 nucleotides align to TRBD1. The CDR3 runs 16 residues. The germline V gene has CDR1 MDHEN and CDR2 SYDVKM. Trimming cost V 4 bases and J 4 bases; bases outside gene matches: 7.

V is TRBV30 and J is TRBJ1-2; D possibly corresponds to TRBD1 (6 bases). The CDR3 length is 12 residues. In germline, CDR1 is GTSNPN, CDR2 SVGIG (reference sequence). Trimming stripped 2 bases from V and 8 bases from J, with 12 bases between. This CDR3 is CAWSRQAQGYTF. The CDR3 DNA reads TGTGCCTGGAGTCGACAGGCCCAAGGCTACACCTTC.

The chain couples TRBV18 to TRBJ2-5; D unresolved. V was cut by 2 bases and J by 4 bases, with 5 bases left in between. This CDR3 spans 12 amino acids. CDR1 is KGHSH and CDR2 is LQKENI in the germline V gene. CDR3 in DNA: TGTGCCAGCTCACCAGGAGCAGAGACCCAGTACTTC. Residues: CASSPGAETQYF.

J is TRBJ2-2 and V is TRBV7-9, with no clear D. Germline lookup yields CDR1 SEHNR and CDR2 FQNEAQ (reference sequence). V shed 5 bases and J shed 8 bases, with 9 bases lying between them. This CDR3 contains 12 residues. CDR3 protein: CASSPIGGELFF. For the CDR3, the DNA is TGTGCCAGCAGCCCCATCGGTGGGGAGCTGTTTTTT. Complete variable domain (other parts from reference TRBV7-9 and TRBJ2-2): DTGVSQNPRHKITKRGQNVTFRCDPISEHNRLYWYRQTLGQGPEFLTYFQNEAQLEKSRLLSDRFSAERPKGSFSTLEIQRTEQGDSAMYLCASSPIGGELFFGEGSRLTVL.

J is TRBJ1-1 and V is TRBV6-5; no definite D call. The CDR3 covers 12 residues. Germline CDR1 MNHEY, CDR2 SVGAGI. V gave up 5 bases and J gave up 5 bases, with 9 bases separating them. CDR3: CASSKSRTEAFF. The CDR3, as DNA: TGTGCCAGCAGTAAAAGTCGGACTGAAGCTTTCTTT.

This clone was recorded once. V and J are TRBV2 and TRBJ2-7, with D unclear. Trimming removed 1 base at V and 4 bases at J, with 20 bases between. The CDR3 loop spans 17 amino acids. Germline values: CDR1 SNHLY, CDR2 FYNNEI. This CDR3 is CASSEGPSALVGYEQYF. The CDR3 DNA is TGTGCCAGCAGTGAAGGCCCATCGGCGCTAGTAGGATACGAGCAGTACTTC.

CDR3: CASSYSKKGEAYEQYF. For the CDR3, the DNA is TGTGCCAGCAGTTACTCGAAGAAAGGGGAGGCCTACGAGCAGTACTTC. The V and J genes are TRBV6-5 and TRBJ2-7; TRBD2 is a possible D gene (6 bases). In germline, CDR1 is MNHEY, CDR2 SVGAGI. Trimming took 0 bases from V and 2 from J, leaving 14 bases between them. CDR3 length: 16 residues.

This clone was found once. The chain joins TRBV5-4 to TRBJ1-1, with a tentative D call TRBD1 (6 bases). CDR3 length: 16 amino acids. Trimming took 1 base from V and 2 from J, leaving 15 bases between them. CDR1 and CDR2 (germline): SGHNT, YYREEE (reference sequence). DNA of the CDR3: TGTGCCAGCAGCTTGCCGGGGGGCGCTGGAAACACTGAAGCTTTCTTT. Amino acids: CASSLPGGAGNTEAFF.

The J gene is TRBJ1-2, the V gene TRBV27; TRBD1 matches at 8 bases. Germline values: CDR1 MNHEY, CDR2 SMNVEV (reference sequence). J lost 6 bases, V lost 2 bases, and 8 bases had no gene match. CDR3 size: 15 residues. The CDR3 loop reads CASSLIGWDRNGYTF. CDR3 DNA: TGTGCCAGCAGTTTAATTGGTTGGGACAGGAATGGCTACACCTTC.

V gene TRBV25-1 combines with J gene TRBJ1-5; D is unclear. The CDR3 has 15 amino acids. The V end lost 6 bases, the J end lost 0 bases, and 12 bases lay between the germline ends. Germline V gene sequence: CDR1 MGHDK, CDR2 SYGVNS. The CDR3: CASSEREDSNQPQHF. In nucleotides, the CDR3 is TGTGCCAGCAGCGAACGGGAAGATAGCAATCAGCCCCAGCATTTT.

The chain employs TRBV27 and TRBJ1-4; the D is unclear. The CDR3 extends over 15 amino acids. The germline gives CDR1 MNHEY, CDR2 SMNVEV (reference sequence). Trimming removed 5 bases from V and 0 bases from J, with 10 bases in between. CDR3 amino acids: CASSLLAATNEKLFF. CDR3 nucleotide sequence: TGTGCCAGCAGTCTACTAGCTGCAACTAATGAAAAACTGTTTTTT. Full variable domain (outside the CDR3, taken from reference TRBV27 and TRBJ1-4): EAQVTQNPRYLITVTGKKLTVTCSQNMNHEYMSWYRQDPGLGLRQIYYSMNVEVTDKGDVPEGYKVSRKEKRNFPLILESPSPNQTSLYFCASSLLAATNEKLFFGSGTQLSVL.

This chain connects TRBV5-1 to TRBJ2-1; 8 nucleotides line up with TRBD1. The CDR3 runs to 15 residues. Germline V gene sequence: CDR1 SGHRS, CDR2 YFSETQ. The junction had 4 bases not matched to a gene; V was cut back by 3 bases and J by 2 bases. The CDR3 DNA reads TGCGCCAGCAGCTCCAAACAGGGGGCCTACAATGAGCAGTTCTTC. It encodes CASSSKQGAYNEQFF. The full variable domain, completed using reference TRBV5-1 and TRBJ2-1, is KAGVTQTPRYLIKTRGQQVTLSCSPISGHRSVSWYQQTPGQGLQFLFEYFSETQRNKGNFPGRFSGRQFSNSRSEMNVSTLELGDSALYLCASSSKQGAYNEQFFGPGTRLTVL.

The rearrangement joins TRBV30 to TRBJ2-2, with D perhaps TRBD2 (5 bases). The CDR3 spans 12 residues. The germline CDR1 and CDR2 sequences are GTSNPN and SVGIG (reference sequence). Trimming took off 2 bases at V and 6 bases at J, with 7 bases between the two ends. The chain's CDR3 is CAWSRGSGELFF. The CDR3 nucleotides read TGTGCCTGGAGTCGGGGTTCCGGGGAGCTGTTTTTT.

The chain couples TRBV13 to TRBJ2-3; 8 bases align to TRBD2. Germline V gene lookup returns CDR1 PRHDT and CDR2 FYEKMQ (reference sequence). J was trimmed by 9 bases and V by 5 bases; bases with no gene match: 13. The CDR3 has 15 residues. The CDR3 bases are TGTGCCAGCAGCACCCGGGAGGGCCAGGGTTGGACGCAGTATTTT. It translates to CASSTREGQGWTQYF.

The chain recombines TRBV9 with TRBJ2-1; 7 bases align to TRBD2. V trimming: 0 bases; J trimming: 8 bases; junction bases outside the gene matches: 2. There are 13 residues in the CDR3. The germline V gene encodes CDR1 SGDLS and CDR2 YYNGEE. CDR3 sequence reads: CASSVDSGYEQFF. CDR3 bases: TGTGCCAGCAGCGTAGATAGCGGGTATGAGCAGTTCTTC.

The genes are TRBV7-2 and TRBJ2-3, with D possibly being TRBD1 (5 bases). Trimming took 5 bases from V and 5 from J, leaving 20 bases between them. CDR1 and CDR2 (germline): SGHTA, FQGNSA. The CDR3 contains 16 residues. The CDR3 here is CASSPGWGASKDTQYF. The CDR3, as DNA: TGTGCCAGCAGCCCTGGCTGGGGCGCCTCCAAAGATACGCAGTATTTT.

This chain connects TRBV27 to TRBJ1-2, with D tentatively TRBD1 (6 bases). Germline V lookup: CDR1 MNHEY, CDR2 SMNVEV (reference sequence). Trimming took off 5 bases at V and 4 bases at J, with 8 bases between the two ends. The CDR3 is made up of 12 amino acids. The CDR3 region has the DNA TGTGCCAGCAGTATGACAGGCTATGGCTACACCTTC. This translates into CASSMTGYGYTF.

This chain joins TRBV25-1 and TRBJ2-7, with 9 bases aligning to TRBD1. From germline, CDR1 is MGHDK and CDR2 SYGVNS. V lost 1 base to trimming and J lost 5 bases; unmatched junction nucleotides: 6. This CDR3 region has 15 residues. CDR3 region: CASSEWGDRVDEQYF. The CDR3 DNA follows: TGTGCCAGCAGTGAATGGGGGGACAGGGTGGACGAGCAGTACTTC.

The chain carries TRBV9 and TRBJ2-1; D might be TRBD2 (6 bases). CDR1 and CDR2 from the germline V gene are SGDLS and YYNGEE. This CDR3 is 13 amino acids long. Between the trimmed V and J ends, which lost 3 bases and 4 bases, there was a span of 8 bases. The CDR3 reads CASSGDFYNEQFF. As DNA, the CDR3 is TGTGCCAGCAGCGGGGACTTTTACAATGAGCAGTTCTTC.

The chain carries TRBV11-2 and TRBJ2-6; TRBD1 aligns across 7 bases. The CDR3 covers 17 residues. With 3 bases clipped from V and 0 bases from J, the junction kept 5 bases outside the gene matches. The V gene's germline CDR1 is SGHAT and CDR2 FQNNGV. CDR3 sequence: CASSFGQAYSGANVLTF. The DNA for the CDR3 is TGTGCCAGCAGCTTTGGACAGGCCTACTCTGGGGCCAACGTCCTGACTTTC.

The chain uses TRBV5-1 and TRBJ1-1, with D possibly matching TRBD1 (5 bases). V dropped 4 bases and J dropped 3 bases, with 19 bases sitting between them. CDR3 length: 16 residues. CDR1 and CDR2 from the germline V gene are SGHRS and YFSETQ. CDR3 loop: CASSPLRDPVDTEAFF. CDR3 sequence (DNA): TGCGCCAGCAGCCCACTCAGGGATCCTGTGGACACTGAAGCTTTCTTT.